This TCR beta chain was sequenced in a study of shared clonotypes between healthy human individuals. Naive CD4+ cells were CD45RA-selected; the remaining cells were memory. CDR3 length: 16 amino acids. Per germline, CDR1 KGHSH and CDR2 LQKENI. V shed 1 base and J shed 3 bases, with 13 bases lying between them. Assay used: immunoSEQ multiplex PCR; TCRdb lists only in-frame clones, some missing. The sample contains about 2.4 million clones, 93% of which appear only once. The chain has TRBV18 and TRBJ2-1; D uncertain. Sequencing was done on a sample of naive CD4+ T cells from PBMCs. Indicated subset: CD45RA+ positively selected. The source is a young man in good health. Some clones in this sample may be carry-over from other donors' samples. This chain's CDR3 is CASSPQRATLYNEQFF. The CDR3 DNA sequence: TGTGCCAGCTCACCACAAAGGGCCACCCTCTACAATGAGCAGTTCTTC.